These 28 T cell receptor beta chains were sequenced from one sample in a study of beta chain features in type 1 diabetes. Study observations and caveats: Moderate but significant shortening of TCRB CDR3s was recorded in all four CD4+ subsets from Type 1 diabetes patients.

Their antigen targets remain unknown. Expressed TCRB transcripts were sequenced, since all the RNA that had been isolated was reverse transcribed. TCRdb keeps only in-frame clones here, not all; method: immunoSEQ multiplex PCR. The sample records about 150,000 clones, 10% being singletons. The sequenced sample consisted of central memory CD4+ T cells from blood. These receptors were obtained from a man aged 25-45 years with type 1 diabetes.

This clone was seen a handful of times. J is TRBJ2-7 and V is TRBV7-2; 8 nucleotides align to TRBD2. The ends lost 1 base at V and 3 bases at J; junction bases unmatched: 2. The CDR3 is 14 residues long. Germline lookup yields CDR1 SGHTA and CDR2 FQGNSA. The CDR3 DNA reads TGTGCCAGCAGCTTAGACGGGAGGGACTACGAGCAGTACTTC. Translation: CASSLDGRDYEQYF.

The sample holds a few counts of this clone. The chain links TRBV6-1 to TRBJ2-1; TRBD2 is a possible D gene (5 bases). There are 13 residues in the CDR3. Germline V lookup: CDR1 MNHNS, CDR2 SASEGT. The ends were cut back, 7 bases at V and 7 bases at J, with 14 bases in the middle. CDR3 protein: CASTEVRGNEQFF. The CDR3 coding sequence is TGTGCCAGCACGGAGGTACGAGGGAATGAGCAGTTCTTC.

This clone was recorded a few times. The CDR3 protein is CASDGRDQPQHF. The CDR3 DNA reads TGTGCCAGTGACGGGAGGGATCAGCCCCAGCATTTT. The chain joins TRBV28 to TRBJ1-5; D ambiguous. V was trimmed by 9 bases and J by 5 bases, leaving 11 bases between them. The CDR3 is made up of 12 amino acids. Germline V gene sequence: CDR1 MDHEN, CDR2 SYDVKM.

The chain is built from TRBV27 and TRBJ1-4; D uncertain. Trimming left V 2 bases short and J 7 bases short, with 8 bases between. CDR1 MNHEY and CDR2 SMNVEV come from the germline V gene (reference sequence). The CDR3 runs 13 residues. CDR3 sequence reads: CASSLRQAEKLFF. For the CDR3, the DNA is TGTGCCAGCAGTTTAAGGCAGGCTGAAAAACTGTTTTTT.

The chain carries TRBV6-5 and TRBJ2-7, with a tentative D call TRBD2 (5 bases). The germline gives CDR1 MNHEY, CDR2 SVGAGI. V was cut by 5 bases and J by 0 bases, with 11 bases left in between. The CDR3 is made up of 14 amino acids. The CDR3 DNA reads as TGTGCCAGCAGTACCGGGGTCAGCTCCTACGAGCAGTACTTC. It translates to CASSTGVSSYEQYF.

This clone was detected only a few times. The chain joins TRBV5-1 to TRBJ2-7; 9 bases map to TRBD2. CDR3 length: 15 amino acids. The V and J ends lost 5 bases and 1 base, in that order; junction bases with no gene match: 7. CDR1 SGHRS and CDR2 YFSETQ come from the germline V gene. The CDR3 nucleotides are TGCGCCAGCAGTCTCACTAGCGGGTTATCCTACGAGCAGTACTTC. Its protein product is CASSLTSGLSYEQYF.

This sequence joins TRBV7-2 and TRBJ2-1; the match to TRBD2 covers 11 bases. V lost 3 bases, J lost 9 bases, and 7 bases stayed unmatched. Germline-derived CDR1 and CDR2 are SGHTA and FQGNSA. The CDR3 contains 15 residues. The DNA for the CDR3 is TGTGCCAGCAGCTTTCGTGCTAGCGGGGGGACTGAGCAGTTCTTC. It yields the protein CASSFRASGGTEQFF.

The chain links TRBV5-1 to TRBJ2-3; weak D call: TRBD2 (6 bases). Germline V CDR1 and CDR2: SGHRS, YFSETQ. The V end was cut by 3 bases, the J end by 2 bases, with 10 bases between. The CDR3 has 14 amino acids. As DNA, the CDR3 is TGCGCCAGCAGCTCCCGGGACTCCACAGATACGCAGTATTTT. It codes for CASSSRDSTDTQYF. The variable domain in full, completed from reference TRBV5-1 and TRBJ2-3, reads KAGVTQTPRYLIKTRGQQVTLSCSPISGHRSVSWYQQTPGQGLQFLFEYFSETQRNKGNFPGRFSGRQFSNSRSEMNVSTLELGDSALYLCASSSRDSTDTQYFGPGTRLTVL.

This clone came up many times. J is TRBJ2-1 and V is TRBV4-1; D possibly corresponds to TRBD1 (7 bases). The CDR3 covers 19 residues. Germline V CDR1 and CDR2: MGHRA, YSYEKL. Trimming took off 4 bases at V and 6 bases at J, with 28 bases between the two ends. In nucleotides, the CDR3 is TGCGCCAGCAGCCTACCTAGTGGGGGGAGACAGGGTTACATCAATGAGCAGTTCTTC. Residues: CASSLPSGGRQGYINEQFF.

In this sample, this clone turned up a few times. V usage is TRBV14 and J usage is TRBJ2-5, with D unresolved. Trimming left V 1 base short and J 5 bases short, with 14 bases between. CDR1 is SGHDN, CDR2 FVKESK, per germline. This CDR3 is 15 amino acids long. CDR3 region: CASSQVLGRGETQYF. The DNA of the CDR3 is TGTGCCAGCAGCCAAGTTCTTGGGCGTGGGGAGACCCAGTACTTC.

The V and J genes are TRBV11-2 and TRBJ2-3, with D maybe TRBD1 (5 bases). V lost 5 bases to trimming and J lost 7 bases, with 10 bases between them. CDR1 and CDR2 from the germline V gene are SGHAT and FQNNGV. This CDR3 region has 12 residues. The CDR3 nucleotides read TGTGCCAGCAGCGGGGCCTTCTATACGCAGTATTTT. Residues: CASSGAFYTQYF.

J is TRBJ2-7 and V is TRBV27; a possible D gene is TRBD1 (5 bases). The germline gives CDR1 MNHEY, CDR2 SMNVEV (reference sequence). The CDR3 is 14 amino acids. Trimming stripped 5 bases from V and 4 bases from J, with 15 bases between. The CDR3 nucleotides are TGTGCCAGCAGTACGGGTCAGGGCTTATACGAGCAGTACTTC. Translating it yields CASSTGQGLYEQYF.

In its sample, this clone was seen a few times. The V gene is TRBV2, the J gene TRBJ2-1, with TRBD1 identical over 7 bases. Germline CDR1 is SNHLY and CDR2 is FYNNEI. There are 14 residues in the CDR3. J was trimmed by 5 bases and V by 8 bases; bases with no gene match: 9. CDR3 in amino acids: CASGRDSTHNEQFF. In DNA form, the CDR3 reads TGTGCCAGCGGCCGGGACAGTACTCACAATGAGCAGTTCTTC.

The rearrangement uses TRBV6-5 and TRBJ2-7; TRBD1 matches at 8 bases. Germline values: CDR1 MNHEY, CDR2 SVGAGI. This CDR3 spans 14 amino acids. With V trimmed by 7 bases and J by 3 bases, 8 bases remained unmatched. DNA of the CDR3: TGTGCCAGCACCTCCGGGACAGGCCGCTACGAGCAGTACTTC. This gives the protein CASTSGTGRYEQYF.

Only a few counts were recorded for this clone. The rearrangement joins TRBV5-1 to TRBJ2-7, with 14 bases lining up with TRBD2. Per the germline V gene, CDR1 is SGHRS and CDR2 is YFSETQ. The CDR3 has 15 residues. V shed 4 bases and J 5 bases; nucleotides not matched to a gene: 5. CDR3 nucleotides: TGCGCCAGCAGCCTGGGACTAGCGGGAGTTGACGAGCAGTACTTC. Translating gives CASSLGLAGVDEQYF.

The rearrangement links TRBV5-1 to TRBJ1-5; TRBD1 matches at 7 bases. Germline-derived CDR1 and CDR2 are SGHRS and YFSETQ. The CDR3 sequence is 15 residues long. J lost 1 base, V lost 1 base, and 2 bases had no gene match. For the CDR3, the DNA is TGCGCCAGCAGCTTGACAGGGGTCAGCAATCAGCCCCAGCATTTT. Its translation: CASSLTGVSNQPQHF.

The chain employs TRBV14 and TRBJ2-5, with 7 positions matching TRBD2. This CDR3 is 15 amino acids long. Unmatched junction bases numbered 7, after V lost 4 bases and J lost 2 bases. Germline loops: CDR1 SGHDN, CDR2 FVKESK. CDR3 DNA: TGTGCCAGCAGCCCGCAGCTAGCGGTTCAAGAGACCCAGTACTTC. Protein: CASSPQLAVQETQYF.

The CDR3 loop is CASSLEQGVTEAFF. CDR3 nucleotide sequence: TGCGCCAGCAGCTTGGAACAGGGGGTCACTGAAGCTTTCTTT. The chain links TRBV5-1 to TRBJ1-1, with 8 bases that match TRBD1. J lost 4 bases, V lost 0 bases, and 2 bases had no gene match. This CDR3 spans 14 amino acids. From germline, CDR1 is SGHRS and CDR2 YFSETQ. The whole variable domain, remainder taken from reference TRBV5-1 and TRBJ1-1, is KAGVTQTPRYLIKTRGQQVTLSCSPISGHRSVSWYQQTPGQGLQFLFEYFSETQRNKGNFPGRFSGRQFSNSRSEMNVSTLELGDSALYLCASSLEQGVTEAFFGQGTRLTVV.

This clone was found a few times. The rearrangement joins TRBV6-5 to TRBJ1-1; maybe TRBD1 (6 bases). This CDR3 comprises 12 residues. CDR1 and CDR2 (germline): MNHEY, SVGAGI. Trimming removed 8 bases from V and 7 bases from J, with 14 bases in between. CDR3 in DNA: TGTGCCAGCGGAACTAGGGGGTATGAAGCTTTCTTT. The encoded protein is CASGTRGYEAFF.

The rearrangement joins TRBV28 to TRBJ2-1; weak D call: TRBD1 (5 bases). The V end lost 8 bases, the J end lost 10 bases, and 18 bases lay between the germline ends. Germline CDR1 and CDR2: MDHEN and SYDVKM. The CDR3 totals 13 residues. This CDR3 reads CASSLDWGREQFF. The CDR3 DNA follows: TGTGCCAGCTCCTTAGATTGGGGCAGAGAGCAGTTCTTC.

The CDR3 nucleotides are TGTGCCAGCAGCTTAGAACGTGGGCAGGGCAATCAGCCCCAGCATTTT. Protein sequence: CASSLERGQGNQPQHF. This chain uses TRBV7-2 with TRBJ1-5; D is undetermined. V lost 1 base and J lost 2, with 12 bases in between. The CDR3 runs to 16 residues. Germline values: CDR1 SGHTA, CDR2 FQGNSA.

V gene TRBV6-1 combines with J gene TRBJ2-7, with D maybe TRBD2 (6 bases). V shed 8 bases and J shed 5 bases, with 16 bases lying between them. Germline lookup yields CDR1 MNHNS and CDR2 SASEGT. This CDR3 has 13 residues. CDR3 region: CASVHVREHEQYF. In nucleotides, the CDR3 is TGTGCCAGCGTCCATGTCCGGGAGCACGAGCAGTACTTC.

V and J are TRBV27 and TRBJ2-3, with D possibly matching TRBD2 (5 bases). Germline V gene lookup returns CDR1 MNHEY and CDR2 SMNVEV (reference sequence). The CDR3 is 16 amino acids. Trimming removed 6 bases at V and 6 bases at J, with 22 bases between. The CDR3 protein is CASRLDRNSGRDTQYF. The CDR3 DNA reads TGTGCCAGCAGACTAGACCGTAACTCTGGCCGTGATACGCAGTATTTT.

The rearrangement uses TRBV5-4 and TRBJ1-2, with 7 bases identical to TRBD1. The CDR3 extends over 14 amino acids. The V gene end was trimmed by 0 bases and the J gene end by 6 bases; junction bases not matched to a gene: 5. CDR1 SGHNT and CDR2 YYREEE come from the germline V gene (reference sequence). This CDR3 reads CASSLDGDSNGYTF. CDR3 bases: TGTGCCAGCAGCTTGGATGGGGACAGCAATGGCTACACCTTC.

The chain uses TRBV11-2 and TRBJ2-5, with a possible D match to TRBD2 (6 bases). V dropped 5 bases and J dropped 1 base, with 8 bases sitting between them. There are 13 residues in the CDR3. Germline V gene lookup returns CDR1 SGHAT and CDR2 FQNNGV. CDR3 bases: TGTGCCAGCAGCCGCGGGGCCCAAGAGACCCAGTACTTC. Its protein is CASSRGAQETQYF.

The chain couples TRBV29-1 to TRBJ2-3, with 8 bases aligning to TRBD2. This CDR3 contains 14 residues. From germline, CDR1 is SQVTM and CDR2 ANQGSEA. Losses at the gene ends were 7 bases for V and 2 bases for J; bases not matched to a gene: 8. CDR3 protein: CSGQAGGLTDTQYF. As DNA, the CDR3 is TGCAGCGGGCAGGCGGGAGGCCTCACAGATACGCAGTATTTT.

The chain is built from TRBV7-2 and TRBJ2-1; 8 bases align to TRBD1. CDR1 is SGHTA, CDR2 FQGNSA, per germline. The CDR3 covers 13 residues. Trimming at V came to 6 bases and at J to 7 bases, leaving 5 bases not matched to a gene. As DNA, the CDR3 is TGTGCCAGCAGACAGGGGGTAAATAATGAGCAGTTCTTC. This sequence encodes CASRQGVNNEQFF.

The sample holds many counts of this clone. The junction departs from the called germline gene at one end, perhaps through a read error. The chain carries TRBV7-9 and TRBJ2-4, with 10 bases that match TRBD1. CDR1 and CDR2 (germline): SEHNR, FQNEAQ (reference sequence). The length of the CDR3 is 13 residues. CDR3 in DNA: TGTGCCAGCAGCTTACGGGACAGGGGACTCCTCGTCTTC. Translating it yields CASSLRDRGLLVF.